Listed below are T cell receptor beta chains from one sample, sequenced in a study of T cells in Graves' hyperthyroidism and ophthalmopathy. Via MiXCR, TCRdb re-called the multiplex PCR reads, giving one row per CDR3 protein. Found here are about half a million distinct CDR3 sequences, around 21% of them singletons; the top ten hold 26%. The material sequenced was blood. Receptor source: a man aged 18 to 35 with Graves' hyperthyroidism. Both conserved end residues are part of each CDR3. D genes are given only for firm matches. Only some rows state a clone size, as once, few, many or a class for expanded clones.

d_call clone_size j_call v_call cdr3_nt cdr3_aa
NA NA TRBJ2-7 TRBV27 TGTGCCAGCAGTAGGGGGACGGAGACCTACGAGCAGTACTTC CASSRGTETYEQYF
NA few TRBJ1-1 TRBV7-9 TGTGCCAGCAGTCCACAGGTCGGCTTGAACACTGAAGCTTTCTTT CASSPQVGLNTEAFF
NA many TRBJ1-1 TRBV11-2 TGTGCCAGCAGCCCATGGGAGGGTGAAGCTTTCTTT CASSPWEGEAFF
NA many TRBJ2-2 TRBV6-1 TGTGCCAGCAGTGAATTAGGGGGACCCGTTACCGGGGAGCTGTTTTTT CASSELGGPVTGELFF
TRBD1 NA TRBJ1-5 TRBV4-1 TGCGCCAGCAGCCGTACCACGGGACAGAAATATAGCAATCAGCCCCAGCATTTT CASSRTTGQKYSNQPQHF
TRBD1 NA TRBJ1-1 TRBV9 TGTGCCAGCAGCCTGACAGGGGCGAACACTGAAGCTTGCTTT CASSLTGANTEACF
NA many TRBJ1-2 TRBV15 TGTGCCACCAGCAGAGATCTCAGGGACGGATATTACTATGGCTACACCTTC CATSRDLRDGYYYGYTF
NA many TRBJ1-2 TRBV20-1 TGCAGTGCTAGAGAGGGGGGCTCCTATGGCTACACCTTC CSAREGGSYGYTF
TRBD1 NA TRBJ1-1 TRBV3-1 TGTGCCAGCAGCCAAACAGGGGGTGTCACTGAAGCTTTCTTT CASSQTGGVTEAFF
NA many TRBJ1-1 TRBV28 TGTGCCAGCAGTTCTCGGACAGTTTTTGAAGCTTTCTTT CASSSRTVFEAFF
NA many TRBJ1-5 TRBV19 TGTGCCACGGGCCGGTGGCCCCAGCATTTT CATGRWPQHF
NA few TRBJ2-7 TRBV3-1 TGTGCCAGCAGCCAACACATGGGCTACGAGCAGTACTTC CASSQHMGYEQYF
TRBD2 few TRBJ2-7 TRBV4-1 TGCGCCAGCAGCCAACTGTACAAACGGGGGGATGGGGAGCAGTACTTC CASSQLYKRGDGEQYF
NA many TRBJ2-5 TRBV12-3/TRBV12-4 TGTGCCAGCACCGGCAACGAGGAGACCCAGTACTTC CASTGNEETQYF
TRBD2 few TRBJ2-5 TRBV2 TGTGCCAGCAGTGACCCAACTAGCGAAGAAGAGACCCAGTACTTC CASSDPTSEEETQYF
NA many TRBJ1-1 TRBV29-1 TGCAGCGTTACGACACCACCGAGTTGGACTGAAGCTTTCTTT CSVTTPPSWTEAFF
NA few TRBJ2-7 TRBV2 TGTGCCAGCAGAAAACTTACGGGAGAGCAGTACTTC CASRKLTGEQYF
TRBD1 NA TRBJ1-5 TRBV4-1 TGCGCCAGCAGCCAGAGTCCCGGGACAGGGGGTAGCCATCAGCCCCAGCATTTT CASSQSPGTGGSHQPQHF
TRBD1 NA TRBJ2-5 TRBV9 TGTGCCAGCAGCGTACTGGGACAGGGGTCTATTGAGACCCAGTACTTC CASSVLGQGSIETQYF
TRBD1 NA TRBJ2-7 TRBV20-1 TGCAGTGGTGAGACAGGGTCCTACGAGCAGTACTTC CSGETGSYEQYF
NA many TRBJ1-6 TRBV15 TGTGCCACCAGCAGAGACCTTGCGGAACTTTCACCCCTCCACTTT CATSRDLAELSPLHF
NA many TRBJ2-7 TRBV12-3/TRBV12-4 TGTGCCAGCAGTCCGAACACCTACGAGCAGTACTTC CASSPNTYEQYF
NA many TRBJ1-2 TRBV29-1 TGCAGCGTTGAAACAGCCTATGGCTACACCTTC CSVETAYGYTF
NA many TRBJ2-7 TRBV27 TGTGCCAGCAGAGTACGGTGGACGGGGGATATGAGGGCCGAGCAGTACTTC CASRVRWTGDMRAEQYF
TRBD1 many TRBJ1-1 TRBV28 TGTGCCAGCACCGACAGGGGGGACACTGAAGCTTTCTTT CASTDRGDTEAFF
NA NA TRBJ1-5 TRBV20-1 TGCAGTGCTAGAGAGGACTACGGACGGTTTAGCAATCAGCCCCAGCATTTT CSAREDYGRFSNQPQHF
NA NA TRBJ2-2 TRBV11-2 TGTGCCAGCAGCCTTTTTGGACAGCTGTCGGGCACCGGGGAGCTGTTTTTT CASSLFGQLSGTGELFF
NA NA TRBJ1-1 TRBV11-3 TGTGCCAGCAGCTTAGAAGTCGGGCGGGACACTGAAGCTTTCTTT CASSLEVGRDTEAFF
NA many TRBJ2-2 TRBV10-3 TGTGCCTTAGGACGGACCGGGGAGCTGTTTTTT CALGRTGELFF
NA many TRBJ2-7 TRBV6-5 TGTGCCAGCAGTTACGGCTCAGACGTCGAGCAGTACTTC CASSYGSDVEQYF
NA many TRBJ1-1 TRBV7-9 TGTGCCAGCAGCCTCCCCGGGACAATGGTCCCTGAAGCTTTCTTT CASSLPGTMVPEAFF
NA many TRBJ2-2 TRBV11-1 TGTGCCAGCAGCTTAGCTAGCGGATCCGGGGAGCTGTTTTTT CASSLASGSGELFF
NA NA TRBJ1-1 TRBV28 TGTGCCAGCAGTTCGTTCGGCCGAAACACTGAAGCTTTCTTT CASSSFGRNTEAFF
TRBD1 many TRBJ1-2 TRBV20-1 TGCAGTGCCCCGACAGGGGTAGTTAGTGGCTACACCTTC CSAPTGVVSGYTF
NA many TRBJ2-2 TRBV12-3/TRBV12-4 TGTGCCAGCAGTTTCTTTGGGGGACGCAACACCGGGGAGCTGTTTTTT CASSFFGGRNTGELFF
NA few TRBJ1-5 TRBV28 TGTGCCAGCAGTTTCCCAGATTGGTATAGCAATCAGCCCCAGCATTTT CASSFPDWYSNQPQHF
NA many TRBJ1-1 TRBV4-1 TGCGCCAGCAATGCAGCCAACACTGAAGCTTTCTTT CASNAANTEAFF
NA NA TRBJ2-4 TRBV28 TGTGTCAGCAGTTTTTCGGTTACAGGGAAAGATTTCCTAGCCAAAAACATTCAGTACTTC CVSSFSVTGKDFLAKNIQYF
TRBD2 NA TRBJ2-5 TRBV27 TGTGCCAGCAGTTACCGGGGGGGGCGGCCCGGGGAGACCCAGTACTTC CASSYRGGRPGETQYF
NA many TRBJ2-2 TRBV27 TGTGCCAGCAGGGCAACGAACACCGGGGAGCTGTTTTTT CASRATNTGELFF
NA many TRBJ1-5 TRBV6-2/TRBV6-3 TGTGCCAGCAGTTACTACAACATCAATCAGCCCCAGCATTTT CASSYYNINQPQHF
NA many TRBJ2-2 TRBV12-3/TRBV12-4 TGTGCCAGCAGCAACCCTCTTCCTAGCGGGGAGCTGTTTTTT CASSNPLPSGELFF
NA many TRBJ1-1 TRBV6-1 TGTGCCAGCAGTCCTTGGGGGATGAACACTGAAGCTTTCTTT CASSPWGMNTEAFF
NA NA TRBJ1-5 TRBV16 TGTGCCAGCAGCCCAGAACATTATCAGCCCCAGCATTTT CASSPEHYQPQHF
NA NA TRBJ1-1 TRBV10-3 TGTGCCATCAGTGAGTCAGCGGTCCAATACACTGAAGCTTTCTTT CAISESAVQYTEAFF
NA few TRBJ1-3 TRBV30 TGTGCCTGGATTCCGGGACCCATGAGCACCATATATTTT CAWIPGPMSTIYF
NA many TRBJ2-7 TRBV7-2 TGTGCCAGCAGCTCGCCCGGGGCGTACTCCTACGAGCAGTACTTC CASSSPGAYSYEQYF
NA NA TRBJ2-2 TRBV7-3 TGTGCCAGCAGCTTAGGCCCAAGGGGGGAGCTGTTTTTT CASSLGPRGELFF
TRBD1 NA TRBJ2-5 TRBV11-2 TGTGCCAGCAGCCGGGACAGGGCTGTCGAGACCCAGTACTTC CASSRDRAVETQYF
TRBD2 many TRBJ2-7 TRBV6-1 TGTGCCAGCAGCTCCAGCGGGGGGATTGCCTACGAGCAGTACTTC CASSSSGGIAYEQYF
TRBD1 many TRBJ2-5 TRBV13 TGTGCCAGCAGCCAGAGGACAGGGGGAGAGACCCAGTACTTC CASSQRTGGETQYF
NA many TRBJ1-2 TRBV25-1 TGTGCCAGCAGTGTAACAGGGAAACATGGCTACACCTTC CASSVTGKHGYTF
TRBD2 NA TRBJ2-7 TRBV12-3/TRBV12-4 TGTGCCAGCAGAGGACTAGCGGGGGAGAGCGTTCTAATGAAACAGTACTTC CASRGLAGESVLMKQYF